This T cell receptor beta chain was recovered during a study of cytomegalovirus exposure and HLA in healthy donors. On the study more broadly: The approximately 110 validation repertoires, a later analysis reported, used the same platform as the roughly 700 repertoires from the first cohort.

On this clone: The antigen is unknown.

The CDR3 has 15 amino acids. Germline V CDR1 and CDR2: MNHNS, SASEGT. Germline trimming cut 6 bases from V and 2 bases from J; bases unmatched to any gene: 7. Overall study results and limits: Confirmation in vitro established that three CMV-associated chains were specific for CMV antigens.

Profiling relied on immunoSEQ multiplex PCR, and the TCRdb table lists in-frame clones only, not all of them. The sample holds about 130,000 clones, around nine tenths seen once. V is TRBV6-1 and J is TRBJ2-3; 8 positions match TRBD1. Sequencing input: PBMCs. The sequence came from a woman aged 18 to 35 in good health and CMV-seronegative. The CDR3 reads CASRYGRGPTDTQYF. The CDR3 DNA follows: TGTGCCAGCAGGTACGGCAGGGGGCCCACAGATACGCAGTATTTT.